This TCR beta chain was retrieved from a study of blood T cell repertoires in COVID-19. The overall study: Acute-phase and convalescent COVID-19 samples originated in the United States, Italy and Spain. PBMCs, B-cell-depleted T cells, or T cells provided the cDNA or gDNA that made up the material.

Methods used by the authors: Reference gene primer amplification gave nucleated cell count estimates. The data were produced by immunoSEQ multiplex PCR, yet TCRdb's version contains in-frame clones alone and is incomplete. The DNA gave D and trimming, while V, J and clone size come from that table. Here the sample spans tens of thousands of clones, 82% being singletons. CDR3 length: 14 amino acids. Trimming removed 6 bases at V and 4 bases at J, with 13 bases between. Germline-derived CDR1 and CDR2 are PRHDT and FYEKMQ (reference sequence). The chain combines TRBV13 with TRBJ1-3, with D unresolved. The receptor comes from a woman aged 80 or over with acute or convalescent COVID-19. The sequencing sample was made of peripheral blood. This CDR3 reads CASRWAGPGNTIYF. CDR3 DNA sequence: TGTGCCAGCAGGTGGGCGGGCCCGGGAAACACCATATATTTT.